This paragraph covers one T cell receptor (beta chain) sequence. Germline CDR1 is MNHEY and CDR2 is SMNVEV (reference sequence). The V segment lost 7 bases and the J segment 2 bases; nucleotides outside the gene matches: 8. The CDR3 length is 15 residues. This sample was taken from a study of technical replicates of blood from several donors. Sequenced by immunoSEQ multiplex PCR; TCRdb stores in-frame clones only, minus some. The sample records approximately 77,000 clones, 85% to 95% being singletons. The sequence derives from a human donor in good health. The chain has TRBV27 and TRBJ2-7, with 10 positions matching TRBD2. Sequenced sample: T cells isolated from PBMCs. The CDR3 DNA reads as TGTGCCAGCAAGTTCGGACTAGCGGAAACCTACGAGCAGTACTTC. This sequence encodes CASKFGLAETYEQYF.